The 20 T cell receptor beta chains in this list originate from one sample, sequenced in a study of blood T cell repertoires in COVID-19. Sequencing used immunoSEQ multiplex PCR; TCRdb keeps in-frame clones, though not all of them. This sample has under 300,000 clones, with around 90% found just once. The sequencing sample was made of PBMCs or T cells enriched from blood (not recorded which). The receptor source for this set is a young woman who had recovered from COVID-19.

This rearrangement joins TRBV2 to TRBJ1-5; 11 bases are shared with TRBD1. Losses at the gene ends were 6 bases for V and 7 bases for J; bases not matched to a gene: 8. The CDR3 consists of 15 residues. Germline CDR1 is SNHLY and CDR2 is FYNNEI. The CDR3, as DNA: TGTGCCAGCAGAGAGTCCGGGACAGGGGGACAGCCCCAGCATTTT. Translation gives CASRESGTGGQPQHF.

This sequence joins TRBV11-3 and TRBJ2-6; D is undetermined. Trimming pared 1 base from V and 0 bases from J, leaving 4 bases between. The CDR3 sequence is 15 residues long. CDR1 is SGHNT and CDR2 is YENEEA in the germline V gene. The CDR3 nucleotides read TGTGCCAGCAGCTTAGTCAGCTCTGGGGCCAACGTCCTGACTTTC. Translating gives CASSLVSSGANVLTF. Filled out from reference TRBV11-3 and TRBJ2-6, the complete variable domain reads EAGVVQSPRYKIIEKKQPVAFWCNPISGHNTLYWYLQNLGQGPELLIRYENEEAVDDSQLPKDRFSAERLKGVDSTLKIQPAELGDSAVYLCASSLVSSGANVLTFGAGSRLTVL.

The rearrangement links TRBV19 to TRBJ2-7; the D gene is possibly TRBD2 (6 bases). Germline CDR1 is LNHDA and CDR2 is SQIVND (reference sequence). V gave up 2 bases and J gave up 5 bases, with 19 bases separating them. This CDR3 has 16 amino acids. The CDR3 reads CASSIRGSGENHEQYF. In DNA form, the CDR3 reads TGTGCCAGTAGTATAAGGGGTAGCGGAGAGAACCACGAGCAGTACTTC.

The chain carries TRBV4-2 and TRBJ1-1; D is undetermined. CDR1 is LGHNA and CDR2 is YNFKEQ in the germline V gene. V was clipped by 1 base and J by 1 base, with 13 bases between them. The CDR3 sequence is 16 residues long. The CDR3 sequence: CASSQGPTTPNTEAFF. DNA for the CDR3: TGTGCCAGCAGCCAAGGTCCTACGACACCGAACACTGAAGCTTTCTTT.

The rearrangement links TRBV27 to TRBJ1-6, with D tentatively TRBD1 (5 bases). The V gene lost 2 bases and the J gene lost 10 bases, with 12 bases spanning the gap. Germline V lookup: CDR1 MNHEY, CDR2 SMNVEV (reference sequence). The CDR3 is made up of 14 amino acids. The CDR3 spells CASSLARVPSPLHF. The CDR3 nucleotides are TGTGCCAGCAGTTTAGCCAGGGTGCCCTCACCCCTCCACTTT.

The chain employs TRBV27 and TRBJ1-6; TRBD1 is a possible D gene (6 bases). CDR1 is MNHEY and CDR2 is SMNVEV in the germline V gene (reference sequence). This CDR3 region has 16 residues. The V gene lost 6 bases and the J gene lost 4 bases, with 16 bases spanning the gap. The CDR3 region has the DNA TGTGCCAGCAGGCGAGGGGGAATCTTTTATAATTCACCCCTCCACTTT. Amino acids: CASRRGGIFYNSPLHF.

This clone was seen a handful of times. This chain connects TRBV10-3 to TRBJ2-1; the match to TRBD2 covers 11 bases. The CDR3 has 14 amino acids. The trim removed 6 bases at V and 3 bases at J, leaving 1 base unmatched. Germline V lookup: CDR1 ENHRY, CDR2 SYGVKD. CDR3 sequence reads: CAIRGTSGYNEQFF. The CDR3 DNA sequence: TGTGCCATCAGGGGGACTAGCGGCTACAATGAGCAGTTCTTC.

This chain connects TRBV28 to TRBJ2-1; 9 positions match TRBD2. The germline gives CDR1 MDHEN, CDR2 SYDVKM. V lost 11 bases, J lost 2 bases, and 7 bases stayed unmatched. The CDR3 has 14 amino acids. The CDR3 loop is CAAGRGGPYNEQFF. CDR3 bases: TGTGCCGCGGGGCGGGGGGGCCCCTACAATGAGCAGTTCTTC.

This chain uses TRBV9 with TRBJ1-1; no clear D. Trimming took off 1 base at V and 6 bases at J, with 10 bases between the two ends. Germline V lookup: CDR1 SGDLS, CDR2 YYNGEE. CDR3 length equals 13 residues. The CDR3 DNA reads as TGTGCCAGCAGCGTATCGGGGAAAGCTGAAGCTTTCTTT. This sequence encodes CASSVSGKAEAFF.

V and J are TRBV16 and TRBJ1-4; a weak D match, TRBD1 (6 bases). The CDR3 sequence is 14 residues long. CDR1 and CDR2 (germline): KGHSY, FQNENV. With 6 bases removed from V and 10 bases from J, the gap between germline ends came to 18 bases. The chain's CDR3 is CASREQGKVGKLFF. In DNA, the CDR3 is TGTGCCAGCAGGGAACAGGGCAAGGTCGGAAAACTGTTTTTT.

The J gene is TRBJ1-2, the V gene TRBV3-1 (or the pseudogene TRBV3-2), with a tentative D call TRBD1 (6 bases). V was cut by 0 bases and J by 8 bases, with 16 bases left in between. CDR1 and CDR2 (germline): LGHDT, YNNKEL (reference sequence). The CDR3 runs 15 residues. Written as DNA, the CDR3 is TGTGCCAGCAGCCAAGAACTGGGACCGACAGGCGGCTACACCTTC. Amino acids: CASSQELGPTGGYTF.

For the CDR3, the DNA is TGTGCCAGCAGAGGACAGGGGGCTAATGGCTACACCTTC. Protein product: CASRGQGANGYTF. V and J are TRBV27 and TRBJ1-2, with TRBD1 matching over 11 bases. V shed 6 bases, J shed 6 bases, and the junction held 3 bases outside the gene matches. Germline V lookup: CDR1 MNHEY, CDR2 SMNVEV (reference sequence). The CDR3 is 13 residues long.

The V and J genes are TRBV28 and TRBJ1-4; 7 nucleotides match TRBD1. The CDR3 has 17 residues. CDR1 MDHEN and CDR2 SYDVKM come from the germline V gene. The ends lost 7 bases at V and 4 bases at J; junction bases unmatched: 15. CDR3 region: CASTTPLQGWFNEKLFF. CDR3 nucleotide sequence: TGTGCCAGCACCACTCCCCTACAGGGGTGGTTTAATGAAAAACTGTTTTTT.

The V call is TRBV5-1, the J call TRBJ1-3; D is possibly TRBD1 (5 bases). V dropped 0 bases and J dropped 2 bases, with 12 bases sitting between them. Germline values: CDR1 SGHRS, CDR2 YFSETQ. CDR3 length: 16 residues. The CDR3 coding sequence is TGCGCCAGCAGCTTGGGGGGCACACTGGCTGGAAACACCATATATTTT. It is translated as CASSLGGTLAGNTIYF.

V is TRBV9 and J is TRBJ1-2; TRBD1 matches 9 bases. The germline gives CDR1 SGDLS, CDR2 YYNGEE. V lost 4 bases, J lost 0 bases, and 10 bases stayed unmatched. CDR3 length equals 17 residues. The CDR3 nucleotides are TGTGCCAGCAGCCCCCGGGACAGGGAACGGCCTAACTATGGCTACACCTTC. This encodes CASSPRDRERPNYGYTF.

The V and J genes are TRBV7-8 and TRBJ2-5; D possibly corresponds to TRBD2 (5 bases). The germline CDR1 and CDR2 sequences are SGHVS and FQNEAQ. V lost 1 base to trimming and J lost 1 base, with 7 bases between them. The CDR3 contains 14 residues. This CDR3 is CASSLVEVQETQYF. CDR3 DNA: TGTGCCAGCAGCTTAGTGGAGGTCCAAGAGACCCAGTACTTC.

The V gene is TRBV9, the J gene TRBJ1-3; D gene ambiguous. Germline lookup yields CDR1 SGDLS and CDR2 YYNGEE. Trimming stripped 10 bases from V and 0 bases from J, with 17 bases between. The CDR3 contains 15 residues. DNA of the CDR3: TGTGCCCTACACCACAGCGGAAACTCTGGAAACACCATATATTTT. Protein: CALHHSGNSGNTIYF.

V is TRBV18 and J is TRBJ1-5; TRBD1 matches 7 bases. CDR1 KGHSH and CDR2 LQKENI come from the germline V gene. V shed 3 bases, J shed 7 bases, and the junction held 3 bases outside the gene matches. CDR3 size: 13 residues. CDR3: CASSPLTGQPQHF. The CDR3, as DNA: TGTGCCAGCTCACCCCTGACAGGGCAGCCCCAGCATTTT.

This chain uses TRBV13 with TRBJ2-7; tentatively, D is TRBD2 (6 bases). Trimming took off 4 bases at V and 0 bases at J, with 13 bases between the two ends. The CDR3 covers 15 residues. Germline V CDR1 and CDR2: PRHDT, FYEKMQ (reference sequence). In nucleotides, the CDR3 is TGTGCCAGCAGCTCTCGGGCCGGGGGCTCCTACGAGCAGTACTTC. This translates into CASSSRAGGSYEQYF.

This chain connects TRBV13 to TRBJ2-1; 11 bases map to TRBD2. Germline loops: CDR1 PRHDT, CDR2 FYEKMQ (reference sequence). The CDR3 has 17 residues. V shed 5 bases and J 10 bases; nucleotides not matched to a gene: 16. DNA of the CDR3: TGTGCCAGCAGCGCCCATAATCTAGCGGGGGGCTCAGGGGAGCAGTTCTTC. Translation gives CASSAHNLAGGSGEQFF.